These T cell receptor beta chains were read from a single sample in a study of OX40 agonist ivuxolimab in advanced cancers. Only in-frame clones appear in the TCRdb table, and some are missing; sequencing was by immunoSEQ multiplex PCR. Among 60,000 to 70,000 clones, 65% to 90% were seen once, and the ten largest hold around 0.6%. Here the sequenced sample was CD4+ or CD8+ T cells sorted from blood, taken in a trial of the OX40 agonist ivuxolimab. These receptors were collected from an adult with an advanced solid tumor such as melanoma, head and neck, liver or kidney cancer. The CDR3 runs from the conserved cysteine through the conserved F or W. A D gene is named only where the DNA matches it firmly. The size entry is marked missing in some rows and otherwise reads once, few, many or a size class.

>NA|TRBJ1-4|TRBV15|NA
CATSRGSTTNEKLFF
TGTGCCACCAGCAGAGGGTCTACAACTAATGAAAAACTGTTTTTT
>TRBD2|TRBJ2-3|TRBV28|NA
CASSLGLAGTSTDTQYF
TGTGCCAGCAGTTTGGGACTAGCGGGGACCAGCACAGATACGCAGTATTTT
>NA|TRBJ2-2|TRBV5-6|NA
CASSLYVDRTNTGELFF
TGTGCCAGCAGCTTGTACGTCGACAGAACGAACACCGGGGAGCTGTTTTTT
>NA|TRBJ1-2|TRBV30|NA
CAWSRVPGQYGYTF
TGTGCCTGGAGTCGAGTACCCGGGCAGTATGGCTACACCTTC
>NA|TRBJ1-2|TRBV6-1|NA
CASMEGYGYTF
TGTGCCAGCATGGAGGGCTATGGCTACACCTTC
>TRBD2|TRBJ2-1|TRBV28|NA
CASNPMRASGALSSSEQFF
TGTGCCAGCAACCCCATGCGGGCTAGCGGGGCGCTTTCATCGAGTGAGCAGTTCTTC
>NA|TRBJ2-5|TRBV7-6|NA
CASSTRQAQETQYF
TGTGCCAGCAGCACCCGACAGGCCCAAGAGACCCAGTACTTC
>NA|TRBJ1-3|TRBV27|NA
CASSLQDGNTIYF
TGTGCCAGCAGTCTCCAGGACGGAAACACCATATATTTT
>NA|TRBJ1-4|TRBV5-1|NA
CASGGSGGEKLFF
TGCGCCAGCGGGGGATCGGGTGGTGAAAAACTGTTTTTT
>NA|TRBJ1-2|TRBV5-4|once
CASSLNSNYGYTF
TGTGCCAGCAGCCTGAATTCTAACTATGGCTACACCTTC
>NA|TRBJ2-4|TRBV12-5|NA
CASGSPDKAKNIQYF
TGTGCTAGTGGTTCCCCAGACAAAGCCAAAAACATTCAGTACTTC
>NA|TRBJ2-1|TRBV5-8|NA
CASSSTGSSYNEQFF
TGTGCCAGCAGCTCGACTGGGAGCTCCTACAATGAGCAGTTCTTC
>TRBD1|TRBJ2-7|TRBV27|NA
CASSLRAGTGGTYEQYF
TGTGCCAGCAGTTTACGGGCGGGGACAGGGGGCACCTACGAGCAGTACTTC
>NA|TRBJ2-7|TRBV29-1|NA
CSVSPRTSSYEQYF
TGCAGCGTTTCCCCTCGAACAAGCTCCTACGAGCAGTACTTC
>TRBD2|TRBJ2-7|TRBV7-6|NA
CASSLRGGDEQYF
TGTGCCAGCAGCTTAAGGGGAGGGGACGAGCAGTACTTC
>TRBD2|TRBJ2-5|TRBV5-4|once
CASSTGGVQETQYF
TGTGCCAGCAGTACTGGGGGGGTACAAGAGACCCAGTACTTC
>TRBD2|TRBJ2-3|TRBV18|NA
CASSPRGSTDTQYF
TGTGCCAGCTCACCGCGGGGGAGCACAGATACGCAGTATTTT
>NA|TRBJ1-5|TRBV7-2|NA
CASSLISDYQPQHF
TGTGCCAGCAGCTTGATCTCGGATTATCAGCCCCAGCATTTT
>NA|TRBJ2-7|TRBV30|NA
CATQTGYEQYF
TGTGCCACCCAGACAGGCTACGAGCAGTACTTC
>NA|TRBJ2-7|TRBV25-1|NA
CASSSYRDLYEQYF
TGTGCCAGCAGTTCCTACAGGGACCTCTACGAGCAGTACTTC
>NA|TRBJ2-1|TRBV6-6|NA
CASRGNNEQFF
TGTGCCAGCAGGGGGAACAATGAGCAGTTCTTC
>NA|TRBJ2-3|TRBV19|once
CASSPKGGTQYF
TGTGCCAGTAGTCCGAAAGGAGGTACGCAGTATTTT
>NA|TRBJ2-3|TRBV19|NA
CASSQGQISTDTQYF
TGTGCCAGTAGTCAAGGACAGATAAGCACAGATACGCAGTATTTT
>NA|TRBJ2-2|TRBV10-3|NA
CAIGVEGNTGELFF
TGTGCCATCGGGGTGGAGGGGAACACCGGGGAGCTGTTTTTT
>NA|TRBJ2-2|TRBV7-2|NA
CASRRDPGTGELFF
TGTGCCAGCAGGCGGGACCCGGGAACCGGGGAGCTGTTTTTT
>NA|TRBJ2-5|TRBV7-2|NA
CASSLAGAQYF
TGTGCCAGCAGCTTAGCAGGGGCCCAGTACTTC
>NA|TRBJ2-2|TRBV2|once
CASSDFGGSGELFF
TGTGCCAGCAGTGACTTTGGGGGCTCCGGGGAGCTGTTTTTT
>NA|TRBJ1-1|TRBV7-9|NA
CASSLDTRNTEAFF
TGTGCCAGCAGCTTAGATACAAGGAACACTGAAGCTTTCTTT
>NA|TRBJ1-1|TRBV7-2|NA
CASSLDLGEAFF
TGTGCCAGCAGCTTAGATTTGGGGGAAGCTTTCTTT
>TRBD2|TRBJ2-3|TRBV29-1|NA
CSVVGLAESTDTQYF
TGCAGCGTTGTAGGCCTAGCGGAGAGCACAGATACGCAGTATTTT
>NA|TRBJ2-7|TRBV5-6|NA
CASSSIASYEQYF
TGTGCCAGCAGCTCAATAGCTTCCTACGAGCAGTACTTC
>TRBD1|TRBJ2-1|TRBV7-2|NA
CASSSDRGLYNEQFF
TGTGCCAGCAGCTCAGACAGGGGGCTCTACAATGAGCAGTTCTTC
>TRBD1|TRBJ1-2|TRBV5-6|NA
CASTRQGANGYTF
TGTGCCAGCACCCGACAGGGAGCTAATGGCTACACCTTC
>NA|TRBJ1-2|TRBV30|few
CALQLNYGYTF
TGTGCCTTACAGCTCAACTATGGCTACACCTTC
>TRBD2|TRBJ2-7|TRBV5-1|once
CASSLEASGRGEQYF
TGCGCCAGCAGCTTGGAGGCTAGCGGGAGGGGCGAGCAGTACTTC
>NA|TRBJ2-2|TRBV4-3|NA
CASSQDWGPGELFF
TGCGCCAGCAGCCAAGATTGGGGGCCCGGGGAGCTGTTTTTT
>NA|TRBJ1-2|TRBV28|NA
CASSLDSFNYGYTF
TGTGCCAGCAGCCTAGACAGTTTTAACTATGGCTACACCTTC
>TRBD2|TRBJ2-5|TRBV14|NA
CASSEATSSGKREQYF
TGTGCCAGCAGTGAAGCCACGTCTAGCGGGAAGAGGGAGCAGTACTTC
>TRBD2|TRBJ2-7|TRBV7-8|NA
CASSLRASGGNYEQYF
TGTGCCAGCAGCTTACGGGCTAGCGGGGGGAACTACGAGCAGTACTTC
>NA|TRBJ2-2|TRBV28|NA
CASSFAGQLNTGELFF
TGTGCCAGCAGTTTTGCGGGTCAGCTGAACACCGGGGAGCTGTTTTTT
>NA|TRBJ1-2|TRBV15|NA
CATSTGAVGYTF
TGTGCCACCAGCACCGGGGCGGTTGGCTACACCTTC
>TRBD1|TRBJ2-7|TRBV2|NA
CASSDESLRDRNYEQYF
TGTGCCAGCAGCGACGAATCACTCCGGGACAGGAACTACGAGCAGTACTTC
>NA|TRBJ1-1|TRBV29-1|NA
CSASREMNTEAFF
TGCAGCGCCTCCAGGGAGATGAACACTGAAGCTTTCTTT
>TRBD1|TRBJ2-2|TRBV19|NA
CASSIDRRRQGTGELFF
TGTGCCAGTAGTATAGATCGGAGGAGACAGGGGACCGGGGAGCTGTTTTTT
>NA|TRBJ1-3|TRBV21-1|NA
CASSEERAQGGNTIYF
TGTGCCAGCAGCGAGGAGAGGGCCCAGGGTGGAAACACCATATATTTT
>NA|TRBJ2-1|TRBV11-2|NA
CASSLDRLIHNEQFF
TGTGCCAGCAGCCTTGACAGGCTAATACACAATGAGCAGTTCTTC
>NA|TRBJ2-1|TRBV27|NA
CASSPRDSYSYNEQFF
TGTGCCAGCAGTCCCCGGGACTCCTACTCCTACAATGAGCAGTTCTTC
>NA|TRBJ1-4|TRBV7-9|few
CASSLDRTATNEKLFF
TGTGCCAGCAGCTTAGACCGGACAGCAACTAATGAAAAACTGTTTTTT
>NA|TRBJ2-5|TRBV11-2|once
CASSLDGVGQETQYF
TGTGCCAGCAGCTTAGACGGGGTGGGGCAAGAGACCCAGTACTTC
>TRBD1|TRBJ1-2|TRBV5-5|NA
CASSFLGQGLGYTF
TGTGCCAGCAGCTTTCTGGGACAGGGGCTTGGCTACACCTTC
>TRBD1|TRBJ2-1|TRBV28|NA
CASRSGTGHNEQFF
TGTGCCAGCAGAAGTGGGACAGGGCACAATGAGCAGTTCTTC
>NA|TRBJ2-7|TRBV6-5|NA
CASSYEERTSSYEQYF
TGTGCCAGCAGTTACGAGGAGCGGACCAGCTCCTACGAGCAGTACTTC
>NA|TRBJ2-6|TRBV10-3|NA
CAISEEGGGFGANVLTF
TGTGCCATCAGTGAAGAGGGGGGCGGGTTTGGGGCCAACGTCCTGACTTTC
>NA|TRBJ2-2|TRBV5-8|NA
CASSPRFPSLNTGELFF
TGTGCCAGCAGCCCGAGATTTCCCAGTCTTAACACCGGGGAGCTGTTTTTT
>TRBD2|TRBJ2-6|TRBV28|NA
CASSSLAGTSGANVLTF
TGTGCCAGCAGCTCACTAGCGGGTACCTCTGGGGCCAACGTCCTGACTTTC